The clone carrying this T cell receptor beta chain has a count of ten or more. Unique molecular identifiers were attached to individual cDNA molecules. TCRdb reprocessed the 5' RACE reads via MiXCR and lists one record per CDR3 protein. The table has roughly 40,000 distinct CDR3 sequences, less than 8.5% seen once. CDR3 length equals 13 residues. V was shortened by 10 bases and J by 3 bases, with 13 bases between the two germline ends. Germline-derived CDR1 and CDR2 are MRHNA and SNTAGT. The record originates from a study of early T cells in non-severe SARS-CoV-2 infection. Study-wide background: Chains stayed unpaired after sequencing of bulk RNA from unsorted whole blood.

Sequencing was carried out using whole blood. The TCR comes from an adult who was a healthcare worker with PCR-confirmed SARS-CoV-2 infection or an uninfected control (not recorded which). This sequence joins TRBV6-4 and TRBJ1-5, with D maybe TRBD1 (6 bases). DNA for the CDR3: TGTGCCACCCGGACAGAACCCAATCAGCCCCAGCATTTT. It codes for CATRTEPNQPQHF.